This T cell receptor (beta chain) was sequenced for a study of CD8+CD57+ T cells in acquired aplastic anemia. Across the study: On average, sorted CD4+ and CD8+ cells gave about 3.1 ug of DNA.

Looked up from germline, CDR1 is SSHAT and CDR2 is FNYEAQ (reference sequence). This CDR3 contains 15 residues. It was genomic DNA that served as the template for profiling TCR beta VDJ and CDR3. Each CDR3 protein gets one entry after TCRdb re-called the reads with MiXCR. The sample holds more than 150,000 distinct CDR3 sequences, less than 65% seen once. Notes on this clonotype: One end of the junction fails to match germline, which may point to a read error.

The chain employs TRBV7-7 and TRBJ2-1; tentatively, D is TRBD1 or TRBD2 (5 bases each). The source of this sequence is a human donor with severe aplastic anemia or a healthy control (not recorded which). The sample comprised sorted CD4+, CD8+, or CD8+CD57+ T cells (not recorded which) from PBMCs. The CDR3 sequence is CASSSYSTGAVEQFF. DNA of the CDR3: TGTGCTAGCAGCTCATACTCTACCGGGGCAGTAGAGCAGTTCTTC.